The 4 T cell receptor beta chains in this list originate from one sample, sequenced in a study of CD8 T cells in ankylosing spondylitis. Via MiXCR, TCRdb re-called the 5' RACE reads, giving one row per CDR3 protein. Among 200,000 to 250,000 distinct CDR3 sequences listed, about 16% were seen once. These receptors have no known antigen. General study points: Characteristic, it appeared, of ankylosing spondylitis blood was a TCR beta motif of about eight highly homologous variants.

Input material: blood, either unsorted or a sorted T cell fraction (not recorded which). Receptors originate from a male donor with ankylosing spondylitis.

The chain joins TRBV18 to TRBJ2-7; 9 bases match TRBD2. The junction had 5 bases not matched to a gene; V was cut back by 0 bases and J by 2 bases. Per the germline V gene, CDR1 is KGHSH and CDR2 is LQKENI. The CDR3 extends over 16 amino acids. CDR3 protein: CASSPPSGGGAYEQYF. The CDR3 DNA sequence: TGTGCCAGCTCACCACCGTCGGGCGGGGGGGCCTACGAGCAGTACTTC.

This clonotype was observed a handful of times. This chain uses TRBV3-1 with TRBJ2-2; 10 bases are a match to TRBD2. The CDR3 contains 17 residues. Germline V gene lookup returns CDR1 LGHDT and CDR2 YNNKEL (reference sequence). J was trimmed by 6 bases and V by 1 base; bases with no gene match: 8. In DNA form, the CDR3 reads TGTGCCAGCAGCCAAGTTCCTAGCGGGGGACCTCCCGGGGAGCTGTTTTTT. It translates to CASSQVPSGGPPGELFF.

CDR3 nucleotide sequence: TGTGCCAGCAGCCACAGGACTAGCGTCTGGGAGCAGTACTTC. Protein: CASSHRTSVWEQYF. This chain joins TRBV3-1 and TRBJ2-7; 9 bases line up with TRBD2. Germline V gene sequence: CDR1 LGHDT, CDR2 YNNKEL (reference sequence). This CDR3 is 14 amino acids long. Trimming cost V 3 bases and J 7 bases; bases outside gene matches: 7.

This clonotype was detected only a few times. This chain connects TRBV21-1 to TRBJ2-3; no check of the table's D call, TRBD1, against the DNA was made. TRBV21-1 is recorded as a pseudogene. The CDR3 has 17 residues. The CDR3 DNA reads as TGTGCCAGCAGCAAAGAGGGGGCGGCTAACTTCACAGATACGCAGTATTTT. Translating gives CASSKEGAANFTDTQYF.